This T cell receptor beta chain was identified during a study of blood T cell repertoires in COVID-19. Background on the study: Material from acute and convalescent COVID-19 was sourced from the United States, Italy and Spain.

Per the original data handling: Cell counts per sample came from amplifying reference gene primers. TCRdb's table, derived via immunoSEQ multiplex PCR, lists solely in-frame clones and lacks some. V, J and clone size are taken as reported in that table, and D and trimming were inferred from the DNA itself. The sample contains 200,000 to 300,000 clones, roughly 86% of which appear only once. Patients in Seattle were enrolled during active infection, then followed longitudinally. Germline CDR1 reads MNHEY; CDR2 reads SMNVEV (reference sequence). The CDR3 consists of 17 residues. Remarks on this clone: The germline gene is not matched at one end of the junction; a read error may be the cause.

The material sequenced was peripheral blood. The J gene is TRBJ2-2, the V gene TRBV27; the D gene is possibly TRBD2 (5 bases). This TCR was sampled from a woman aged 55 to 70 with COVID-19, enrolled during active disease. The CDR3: CAGSLSRAATNTGELFF. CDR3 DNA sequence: TGTGCCGGCAGTTTATCGAGGGCAGCCACGAACACCGGGGAGCTGTTTTTT.